This TCR beta chain emerged from a study of blood T cells in healthy people across ages. A J-beta primer mix and a sample-barcoded 5' primer were used in a second PCR of about 7 to 12 cycles. A tag from a template-switch adaptor with 12 random nucleotides marked each cDNA molecule. TCRdb redid the calling of the 5' RACE reads with MiXCR, one entry per CDR3 protein. The sample shows 800,000 to 1,000,000 distinct CDR3 sequences, 40% to 60% of them seen only once. Whole-study results and caveats: Diversity of TCR beta per million T cells declined in a roughly linear way with age. Changes seen in expanded clonotypes were possibly confounded by donor CMV status left unknown.

CDR1 and CDR2 (germline): SEHNR, FQNEAQ (reference sequence). Trimming took off 8 bases at V and 4 bases at J, with 10 bases between the two ends. This CDR3 is 12 amino acids long. Per-sample yields of isolated PBMCs were at least 6 million. About this clonotype itself: Its cognate antigen is unknown.

The TCR was taken from a young man in good health. V and J are TRBV7-9 and TRBJ2-3; tentatively, D is TRBD1 (6 bases). The sequencing sample was made of blood. The CDR3 spells CASDSGADTQYF. The CDR3 DNA is TGTGCCAGCGACTCAGGGGCAGATACGCAGTATTTT.